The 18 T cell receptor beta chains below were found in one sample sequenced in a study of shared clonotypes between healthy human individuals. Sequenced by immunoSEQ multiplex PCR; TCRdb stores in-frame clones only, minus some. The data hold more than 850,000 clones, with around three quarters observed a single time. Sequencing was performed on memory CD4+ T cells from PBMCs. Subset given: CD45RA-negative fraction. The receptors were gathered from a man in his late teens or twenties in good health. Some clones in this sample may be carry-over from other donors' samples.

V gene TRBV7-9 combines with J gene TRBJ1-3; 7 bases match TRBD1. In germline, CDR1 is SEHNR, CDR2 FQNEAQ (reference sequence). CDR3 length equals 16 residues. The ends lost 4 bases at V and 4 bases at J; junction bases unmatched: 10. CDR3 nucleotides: TGTGCCAGCAGCTCCAACTTCGGACAGGTCGGAAACACCATATATTTT. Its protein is CASSSNFGQVGNTIYF. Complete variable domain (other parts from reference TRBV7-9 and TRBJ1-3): DTGVSQNPRHKITKRGQNVTFRCDPISEHNRLYWYRQTLGQGPEFLTYFQNEAQLEKSRLLSDRFSAERPKGSFSTLEIQRTEQGDSAMYLCASSSNFGQVGNTIYFGEGSWLTVV.

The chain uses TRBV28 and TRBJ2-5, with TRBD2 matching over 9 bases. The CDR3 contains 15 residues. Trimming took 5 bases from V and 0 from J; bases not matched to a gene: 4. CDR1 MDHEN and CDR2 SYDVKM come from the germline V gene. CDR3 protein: CASSPGTSHQETQYF. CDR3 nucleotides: TGTGCCAGCAGTCCCGGGACTAGCCACCAAGAGACCCAGTACTTC.

The DNA for the CDR3 is TGTGCCAGCAGTTTAGGCGGCCAGGTTTACAATGAGCAGTTCTTC. It specifies CASSLGGQVYNEQFF. This chain joins TRBV28 and TRBJ2-1; D not resolved. Germline-derived CDR1 and CDR2 are MDHEN and SYDVKM. V lost 2 bases and J 4 bases, leaving 12 bases between the germline ends. The CDR3 spans 15 residues.

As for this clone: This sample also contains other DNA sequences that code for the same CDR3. The CDR3 protein is CASSVGPSASYEQYF. For the CDR3, the DNA is TGTGCCAGCAGCGTAGGTCCTAGCGCCTCCTACGAGCAGTACTTC. The rearrangement uses TRBV9 and TRBJ2-7; D perhaps matches TRBD2 (6 bases). CDR1 and CDR2 from the germline V gene are SGDLS and YYNGEE. Trimming pared 0 bases from V and 0 bases from J, leaving 10 bases between. The CDR3 spans 15 residues.

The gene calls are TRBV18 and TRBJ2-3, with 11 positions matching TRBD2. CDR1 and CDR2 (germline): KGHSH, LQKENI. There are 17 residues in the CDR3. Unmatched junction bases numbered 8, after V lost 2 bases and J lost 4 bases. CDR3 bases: TGTGCCAGCTCACCAACAATCGGACTAGCGGGTGCAGATACGCAGTATTTT. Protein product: CASSPTIGLAGADTQYF. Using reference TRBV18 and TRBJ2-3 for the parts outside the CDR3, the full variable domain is NAGVMQNPRHLVRRRGQEARLRCSPMKGHSHVYWYRQLPEEGLKFMVYLQKENIIDESGMPKERFSAEFPKEGPSILRIQQVVRGDSAAYFCASSPTIGLAGADTQYFGPGTRLTVL.

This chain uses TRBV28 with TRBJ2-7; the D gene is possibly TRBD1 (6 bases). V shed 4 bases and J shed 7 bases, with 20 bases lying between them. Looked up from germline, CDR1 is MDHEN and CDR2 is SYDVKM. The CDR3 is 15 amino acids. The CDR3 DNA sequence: TGTGCCAGCAGTTCAACAGGGTTTCGTCGGGGAGAGCAGTACTTC. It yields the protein CASSSTGFRRGEQYF.

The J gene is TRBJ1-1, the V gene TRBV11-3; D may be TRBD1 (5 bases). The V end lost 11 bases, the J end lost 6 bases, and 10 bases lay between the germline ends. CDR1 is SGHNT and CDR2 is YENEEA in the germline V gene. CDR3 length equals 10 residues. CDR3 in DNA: TGTGCCTCTATGGGGCCTGAAGCTTTCTTT. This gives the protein CASMGPEAFF.

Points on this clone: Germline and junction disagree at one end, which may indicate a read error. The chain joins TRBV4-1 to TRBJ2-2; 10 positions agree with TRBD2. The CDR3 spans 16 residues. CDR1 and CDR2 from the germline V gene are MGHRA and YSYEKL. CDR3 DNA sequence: TGCGCCAGCAGCCACAGCGGGAGGGGGAACACCTGGGAGCTGTTTTTT. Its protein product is CASSHSGRGNTWELFF.

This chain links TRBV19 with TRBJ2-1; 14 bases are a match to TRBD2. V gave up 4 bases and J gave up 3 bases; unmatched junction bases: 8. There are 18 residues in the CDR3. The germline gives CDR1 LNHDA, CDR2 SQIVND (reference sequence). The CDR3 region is CASSTVPGLAGDYNEQFF. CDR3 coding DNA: TGTGCCAGTAGTACCGTCCCGGGACTAGCGGGAGACTACAATGAGCAGTTCTTC.

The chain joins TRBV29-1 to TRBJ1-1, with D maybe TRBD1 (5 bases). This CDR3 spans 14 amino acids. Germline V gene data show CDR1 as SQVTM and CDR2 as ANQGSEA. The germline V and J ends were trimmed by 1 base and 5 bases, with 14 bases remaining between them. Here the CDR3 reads CSVEGRGGETEAFF. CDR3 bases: TGCAGCGTTGAAGGAAGGGGTGGAGAAACTGAAGCTTTCTTT.

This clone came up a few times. CDR3 DNA: TGTGCCACCTTACCACCAACTAATGAAAAACTGTTTTTT. As protein: CATLPPTNEKLFF. This chain joins TRBV28 and TRBJ1-4, with D hard to call. Between the trimmed V and J ends, which lost 10 bases and 0 bases, there was a span of 9 bases. Germline CDR1 and CDR2: MDHEN and SYDVKM. The CDR3 has 13 residues.

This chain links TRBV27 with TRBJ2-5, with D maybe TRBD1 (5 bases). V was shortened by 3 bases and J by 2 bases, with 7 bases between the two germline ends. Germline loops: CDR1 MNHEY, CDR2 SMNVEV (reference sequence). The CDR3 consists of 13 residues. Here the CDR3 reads CASSFRVQETQYF. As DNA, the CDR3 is TGTGCCAGCAGTTTCAGGGTACAAGAGACCCAGTACTTC.

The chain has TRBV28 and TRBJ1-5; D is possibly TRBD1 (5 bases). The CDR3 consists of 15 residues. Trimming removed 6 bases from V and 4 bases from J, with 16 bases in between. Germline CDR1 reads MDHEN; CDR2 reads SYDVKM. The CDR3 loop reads CASSPSGRTNQPQHF. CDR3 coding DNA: TGTGCCAGCAGCCCTTCGGGACGGACTAATCAGCCCCAGCATTTT.

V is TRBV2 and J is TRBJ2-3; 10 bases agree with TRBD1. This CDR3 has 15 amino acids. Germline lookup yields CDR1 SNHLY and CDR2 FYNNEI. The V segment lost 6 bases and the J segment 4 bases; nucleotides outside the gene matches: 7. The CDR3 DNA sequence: TGTGCCAGCAGCGGGACAGGGGTCAGGGCAGATACGCAGTATTTT. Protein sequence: CASSGTGVRADTQYF.

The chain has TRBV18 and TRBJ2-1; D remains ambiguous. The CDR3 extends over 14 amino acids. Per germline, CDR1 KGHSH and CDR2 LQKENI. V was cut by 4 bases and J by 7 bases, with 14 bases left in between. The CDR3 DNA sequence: TGTGCCAGCTCACTTCAACGTTTAGGGAATGAGCAGTTCTTC. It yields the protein CASSLQRLGNEQFF.

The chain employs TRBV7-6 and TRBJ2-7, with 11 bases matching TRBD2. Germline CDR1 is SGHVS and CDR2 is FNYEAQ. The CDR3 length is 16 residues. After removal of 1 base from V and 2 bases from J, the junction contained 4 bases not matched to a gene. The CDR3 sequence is CASSLGVLAGAYEQYF. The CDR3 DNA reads TGTGCCAGCAGCTTAGGGGTACTAGCGGGAGCCTACGAGCAGTACTTC.

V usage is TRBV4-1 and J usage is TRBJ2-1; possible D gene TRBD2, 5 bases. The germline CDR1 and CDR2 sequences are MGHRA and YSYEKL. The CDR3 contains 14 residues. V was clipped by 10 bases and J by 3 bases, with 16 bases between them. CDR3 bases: TGCGCCACCAGAGCTAGCTATAACTACAATGAGCAGTTCTTC. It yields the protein CATRASYNYNEQFF.

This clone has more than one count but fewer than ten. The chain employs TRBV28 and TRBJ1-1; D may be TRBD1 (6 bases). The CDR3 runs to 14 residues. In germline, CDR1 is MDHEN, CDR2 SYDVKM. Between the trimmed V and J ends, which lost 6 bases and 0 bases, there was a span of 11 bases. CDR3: CASSGGGMNTEAFF. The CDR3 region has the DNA TGTGCCAGCAGCGGAGGGGGGATGAACACTGAAGCTTTCTTT.